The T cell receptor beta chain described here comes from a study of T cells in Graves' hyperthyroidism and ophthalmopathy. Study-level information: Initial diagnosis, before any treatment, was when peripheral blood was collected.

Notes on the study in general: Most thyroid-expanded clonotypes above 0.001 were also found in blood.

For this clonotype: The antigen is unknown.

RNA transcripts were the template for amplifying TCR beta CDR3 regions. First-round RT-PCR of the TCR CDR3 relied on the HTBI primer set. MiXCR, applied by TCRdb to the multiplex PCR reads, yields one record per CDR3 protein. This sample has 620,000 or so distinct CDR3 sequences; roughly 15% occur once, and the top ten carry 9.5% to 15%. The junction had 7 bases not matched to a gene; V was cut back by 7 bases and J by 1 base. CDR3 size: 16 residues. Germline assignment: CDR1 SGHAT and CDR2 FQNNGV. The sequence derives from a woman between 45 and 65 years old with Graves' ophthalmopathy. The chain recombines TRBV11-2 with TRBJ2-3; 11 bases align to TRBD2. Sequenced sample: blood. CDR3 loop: CASNTSGLAGTDTQYF. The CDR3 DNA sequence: TGTGCCAGCAACACTTCGGGACTAGCGGGCACAGATACGCAGTATTTT.